Sequencing of this T cell receptor (beta chain) was carried out in a study of blood T cells in healthy people across ages. General observations from the study: Any changes in expanded clonotypes were possibly confounded, as donor CMV status remained unknown.

Primed by a sample-barcoded 5' primer and a J-beta primer mix, a second PCR proceeded for about 7 to 12 cycles. MiXCR, run by TCRdb on the 5' RACE reads, gives a single entry per CDR3 protein. The table shows about 930,000 distinct CDR3 sequences, with 25% to 35% occurring only once. This clonotype showed up many times. Its antigen is unknown. V lost 2 bases to trimming and J lost 7 bases; unmatched junction nucleotides: 3. The CDR3 is made up of 14 amino acids. These same data were also listed under a study on T cells of mothers and their children. From that study: Extracted RNA, in its entirety, went into cDNA synthesis at about 1.5 ug per 15 ul. Nobody spotted any persistent microchimeric T cell clones.

The chain combines TRBV6-7 with TRBJ2-1, with 9 bases aligning to TRBD1. TRBV6-7 is an ORF, with its function uncertain. Sequenced material: blood. The receptor was isolated from a middle-aged woman in good health. The CDR3 sequence: CASSYRDRANEQFF. CDR3 bases: TGTGCCAGCAGTTACCGGGACAGGGCTAATGAGCAGTTCTTC.